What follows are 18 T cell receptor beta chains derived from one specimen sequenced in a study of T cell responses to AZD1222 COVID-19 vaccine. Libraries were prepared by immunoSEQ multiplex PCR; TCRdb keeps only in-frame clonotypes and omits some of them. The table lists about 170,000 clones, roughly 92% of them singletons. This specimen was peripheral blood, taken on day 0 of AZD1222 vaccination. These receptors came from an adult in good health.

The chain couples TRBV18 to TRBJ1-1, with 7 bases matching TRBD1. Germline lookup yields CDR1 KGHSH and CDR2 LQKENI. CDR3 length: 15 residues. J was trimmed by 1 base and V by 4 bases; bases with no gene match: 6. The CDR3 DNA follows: TGTGCCAGCTCACTACCCAGGGGGGGGAACACTGAAGCTTTCTTT. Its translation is CASSLPRGGNTEAFF. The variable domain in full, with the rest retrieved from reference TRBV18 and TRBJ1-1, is NAGVMQNPRHLVRRRGQEARLRCSPMKGHSHVYWYRQLPEEGLKFMVYLQKENIIDESGMPKERFSAEFPKEGPSILRIQQVVRGDSAAYFCASSLPRGGNTEAFFGQGTRLTVV.

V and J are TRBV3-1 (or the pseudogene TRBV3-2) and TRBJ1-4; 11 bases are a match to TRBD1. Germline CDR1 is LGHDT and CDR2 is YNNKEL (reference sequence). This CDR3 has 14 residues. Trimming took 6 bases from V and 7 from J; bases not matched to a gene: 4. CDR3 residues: CASRGQGAFEKLFF. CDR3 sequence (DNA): TGTGCCAGCAGAGGACAGGGGGCATTTGAAAAACTGTTTTTT.

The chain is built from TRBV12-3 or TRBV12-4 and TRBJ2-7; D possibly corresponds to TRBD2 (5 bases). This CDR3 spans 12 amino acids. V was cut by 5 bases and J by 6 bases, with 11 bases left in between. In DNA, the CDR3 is TGTGCCAGCAGTGGAGGTGCGTTCGAGCAGTACTTC. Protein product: CASSGGAFEQYF.

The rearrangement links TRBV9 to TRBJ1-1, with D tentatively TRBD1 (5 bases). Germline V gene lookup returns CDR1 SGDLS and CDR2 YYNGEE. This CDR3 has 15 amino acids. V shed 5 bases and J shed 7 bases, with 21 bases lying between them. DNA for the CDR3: TGTGCCAGCAGTGAGGGGAGGGTCCTCGGAGGTGAAGCTTTCTTT. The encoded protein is CASSEGRVLGGEAFF.

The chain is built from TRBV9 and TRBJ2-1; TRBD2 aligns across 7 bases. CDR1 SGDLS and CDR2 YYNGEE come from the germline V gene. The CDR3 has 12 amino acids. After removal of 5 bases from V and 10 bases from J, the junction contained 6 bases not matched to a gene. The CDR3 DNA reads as TGTGCCAGCAGTAGGGAGGGGTTGGAGCAGTTCTTC. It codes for CASSREGLEQFF.

The CDR3 here is CASSLIGLASETQYF. CDR3 coding DNA: TGTGCCAGCAGCTTGATAGGACTAGCATCGGAGACCCAGTACTTC. This rearrangement joins TRBV5-5 to TRBJ2-5; 8 nucleotides match TRBD2. The CDR3 consists of 15 residues. V trimming: 1 base; J trimming: 5 bases; junction bases outside the gene matches: 7. The germline V gene encodes CDR1 SGHKS and CDR2 YYEKEE (reference sequence).

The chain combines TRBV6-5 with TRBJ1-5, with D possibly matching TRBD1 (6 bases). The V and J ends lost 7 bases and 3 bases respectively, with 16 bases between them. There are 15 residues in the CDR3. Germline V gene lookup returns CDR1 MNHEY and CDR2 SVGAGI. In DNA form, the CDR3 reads TGTGCCAGCACCCAAGGACAGCTCCCCAATCAGCCCCAGCATTTT. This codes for CASTQGQLPNQPQHF.

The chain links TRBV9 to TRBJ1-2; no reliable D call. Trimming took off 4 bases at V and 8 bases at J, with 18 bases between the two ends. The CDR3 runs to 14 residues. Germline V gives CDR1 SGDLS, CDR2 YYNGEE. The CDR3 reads CASSPGSDLGGYTF. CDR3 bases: TGTGCCAGCAGCCCAGGAAGTGACCTTGGGGGCTACACCTTC.

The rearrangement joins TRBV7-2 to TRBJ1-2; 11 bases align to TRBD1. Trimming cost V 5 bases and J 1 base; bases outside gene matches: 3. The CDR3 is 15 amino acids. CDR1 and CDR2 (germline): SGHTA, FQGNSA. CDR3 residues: CASSPGTGGNYGYTF. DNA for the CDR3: TGTGCCAGCAGCCCAGGGACAGGGGGTAACTATGGCTACACCTTC.

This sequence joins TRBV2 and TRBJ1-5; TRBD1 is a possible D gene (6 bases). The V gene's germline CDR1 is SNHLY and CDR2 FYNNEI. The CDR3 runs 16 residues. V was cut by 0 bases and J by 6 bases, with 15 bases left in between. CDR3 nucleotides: TGTGCCAGCAGTGAAGCCGGACAGTTTGATGGTCAGCCCCAGCATTTT. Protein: CASSEAGQFDGQPQHF.

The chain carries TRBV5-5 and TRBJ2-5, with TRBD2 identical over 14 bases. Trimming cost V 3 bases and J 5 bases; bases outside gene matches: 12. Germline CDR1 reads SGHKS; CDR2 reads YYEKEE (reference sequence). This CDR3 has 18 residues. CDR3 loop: CASSWGTSGSTFTETQYF. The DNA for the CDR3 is TGTGCCAGCAGCTGGGGGACTAGCGGGAGTACTTTCACGGAGACCCAGTACTTC.

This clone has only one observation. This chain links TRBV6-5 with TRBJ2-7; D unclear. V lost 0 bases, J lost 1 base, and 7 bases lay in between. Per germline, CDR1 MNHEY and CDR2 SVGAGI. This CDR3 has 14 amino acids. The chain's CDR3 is CASSYSHGSYEQYF. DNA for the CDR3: TGTGCCAGCAGTTACTCGCACGGATCCTACGAGCAGTACTTC.

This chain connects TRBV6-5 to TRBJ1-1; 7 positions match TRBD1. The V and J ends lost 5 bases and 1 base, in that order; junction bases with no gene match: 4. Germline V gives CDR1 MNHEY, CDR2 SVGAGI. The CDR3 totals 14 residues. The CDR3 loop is CASSPHRGNTEAFF. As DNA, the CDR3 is TGTGCCAGCAGTCCGCACAGGGGGAACACTGAAGCTTTCTTT.

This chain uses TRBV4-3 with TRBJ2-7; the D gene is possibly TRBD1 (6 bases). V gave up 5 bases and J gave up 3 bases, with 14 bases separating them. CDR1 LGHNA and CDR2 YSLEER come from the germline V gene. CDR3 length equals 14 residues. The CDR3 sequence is CASSSLGQNYEQYF. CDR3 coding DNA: TGCGCCAGCAGCTCTCTCGGACAGAACTACGAGCAGTACTTC.

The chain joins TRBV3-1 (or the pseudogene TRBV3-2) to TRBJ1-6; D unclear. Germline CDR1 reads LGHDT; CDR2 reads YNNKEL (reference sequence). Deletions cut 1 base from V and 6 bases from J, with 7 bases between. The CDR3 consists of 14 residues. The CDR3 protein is CASSQVVFNSPLHF. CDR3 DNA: TGTGCCAGCAGCCAAGTTGTGTTTAATTCACCCCTCCACTTT.

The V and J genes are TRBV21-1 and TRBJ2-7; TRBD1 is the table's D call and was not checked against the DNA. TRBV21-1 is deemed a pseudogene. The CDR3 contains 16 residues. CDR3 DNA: TGTGCCAGCAGCAAAGGGACGGACAGGGCGACCTACGAGCAGTACTTC. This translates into CASSKGTDRATYEQYF.

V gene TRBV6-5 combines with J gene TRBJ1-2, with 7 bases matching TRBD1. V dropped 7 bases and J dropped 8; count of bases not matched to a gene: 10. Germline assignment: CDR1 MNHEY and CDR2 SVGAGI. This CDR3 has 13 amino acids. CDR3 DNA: TGTGCCAGCATCTATAGACAGGGACGAGGCTACACCTTC. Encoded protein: CASIYRQGRGYTF.

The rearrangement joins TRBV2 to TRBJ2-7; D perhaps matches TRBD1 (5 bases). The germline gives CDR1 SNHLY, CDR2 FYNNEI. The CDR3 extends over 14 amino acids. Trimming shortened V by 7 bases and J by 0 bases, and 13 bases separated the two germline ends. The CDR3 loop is CASKTTAPSYEQYF. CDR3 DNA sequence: TGTGCCAGCAAGACGACAGCCCCCTCCTACGAGCAGTACTTC.